This T cell receptor (beta chain) was documented in a study of T cell responses to AZD1222 COVID-19 vaccine. Sequencing used immunoSEQ multiplex PCR; TCRdb keeps in-frame clones, though not all of them. In the table there are around 120,000 clones, 70% to 85% of which are singletons. V shed 9 bases and J shed 2 bases, with 17 bases lying between them. The CDR3 has 14 residues. Per the germline V gene, CDR1 is WSHSY and CDR2 is SAAADI. This rearrangement joins TRBV10-2 to TRBJ2-7; D call uncertain. The sample consisted of peripheral blood, taken on day 0 of AZD1222 vaccination. This TCR was sampled from an adult in good health. This CDR3 is CASLKERGAYEQYF. In nucleotides, the CDR3 is TGCGCCAGTCTGAAAGAACGTGGGGCCTACGAGCAGTACTTC.